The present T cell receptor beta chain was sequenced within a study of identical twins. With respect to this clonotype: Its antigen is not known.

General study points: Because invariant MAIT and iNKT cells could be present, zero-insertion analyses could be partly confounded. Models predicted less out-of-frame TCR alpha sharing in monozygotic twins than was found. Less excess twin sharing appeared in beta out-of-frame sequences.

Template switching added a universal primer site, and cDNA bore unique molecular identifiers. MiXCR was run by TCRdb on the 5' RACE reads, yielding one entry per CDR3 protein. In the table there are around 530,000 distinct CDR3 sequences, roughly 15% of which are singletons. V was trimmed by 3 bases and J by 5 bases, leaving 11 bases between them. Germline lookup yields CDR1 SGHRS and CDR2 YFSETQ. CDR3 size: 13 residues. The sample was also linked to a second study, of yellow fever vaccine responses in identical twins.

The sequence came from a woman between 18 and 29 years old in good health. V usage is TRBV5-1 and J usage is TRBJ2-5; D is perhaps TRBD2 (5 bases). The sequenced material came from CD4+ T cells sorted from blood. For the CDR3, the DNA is TGCGCCAGCAGCTCGGACTTGTGGGAGACCCAGTACTTC. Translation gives CASSSDLWETQYF.